The 23 T cell receptor beta chains below were found in one sample sequenced in a study of shared clonotypes between healthy human individuals (TCRdb year 2020). The library relied on the immunoSEQ multiplex PCR assay. TCRdb stores this immuneACCESS table with in-frame sequences only. Part of the clones is absent; in the studies checked, under half of the shortfall reflects unresolved V genes, and no reason is known for the rest. Present in this sample are over 800,000 clones, 90% to 95% of which were seen just once. Of the sample, around 24% is held by the ten largest clones. CD8 naive samples were obtained by positive selection for CCR7 among CD45RO-negative cells, yielding a CD45RA+CCR7+ population from which TemRA cells were excluded. Material for sequencing was naive CD8+ T cells sorted from blood. The cell subset or site label, as the study defines it: CD45RA+CCR7+. The receptors stem from a man aged 25 to 40 in good health.

The chain carries TRBV7-9 and TRBJ2-1, with 8 nucleotides matching TRBD2. V shed 5 bases and J 2 bases; nucleotides not matched to a gene: 2. Germline assignment: CDR1 SEHNR and CDR2 FQNEAQ (reference sequence). This CDR3 is built from 14 residues. Written as DNA, the CDR3 is TGTGCCAGCAGCCGGGGACTAGCCTACAATGAGCAGTTCTTC. Its translation: CASSRGLAYNEQFF.

J is TRBJ2-2 and V is TRBV5-8; the D is unclear. This CDR3 is built from 15 residues. Deletions cut 6 bases from V and 5 bases from J, with 17 bases between. Germline assignment: CDR1 SGHTS and CDR2 YDEGEE. CDR3 nucleotide sequence: TGTGCCAGCACCCTAGTGAGAATGATGACCGGGGAGCTGTTTTTT. Residues: CASTLVRMMTGELFF.

This rearrangement joins TRBV6-5 to TRBJ2-2; no clear D. Trimming left V 2 bases short and J 4 bases short, with 11 bases between. Germline V gene lookup returns CDR1 MNHEY and CDR2 SVGAGI. CDR3 length: 15 amino acids. The CDR3 sequence: CASSYLLGSTGELFF. The CDR3 region has the DNA TGTGCCAGCAGTTACCTTCTGGGTAGCACCGGGGAGCTGTTTTTT.

This rearrangement joins TRBV7-9 to TRBJ2-2, with D hard to call. Germline assignment: CDR1 SEHNR and CDR2 FQNEAQ (reference sequence). The V end lost 5 bases, the J end lost 13 bases, and 14 bases lay between the germline ends. The CDR3 extends over 12 amino acids. The CDR3 is CASSRSAEVLFF. For the CDR3, the DNA is TGTGCCAGCAGCAGATCCGCAGAGGTGCTGTTTTTT.

This sequence joins TRBV6-5 and TRBJ2-7, with 10 bases matching TRBD1. Germline-derived CDR1 and CDR2 are MNHEY and SVGAGI. Trimming cost V 5 bases and J 3 bases; bases outside gene matches: 4. The CDR3 covers 14 residues. The chain's CDR3 is CASSPGQGIYEQYF. For the CDR3, the DNA is TGTGCCAGCAGTCCGGGACAGGGGATCTACGAGCAGTACTTC.

The chain recombines TRBV4-1 with TRBJ1-1, with D maybe TRBD1 (6 bases). CDR3 length: 16 residues. Trimming took 4 bases from V and 3 from J, leaving 18 bases between them. Germline V gives CDR1 MGHRA, CDR2 YSYEKL. CDR3 protein: CASSLTSGAPDTEAFF. The CDR3 nucleotides are TGCGCCAGCAGCCTAACTTCAGGGGCCCCGGACACTGAAGCTTTCTTT.

J is TRBJ2-7 and V is TRBV9; D is unclear. The germline V gene has CDR1 SGDLS and CDR2 YYNGEE. This CDR3 is built from 13 residues. The V and J ends lost 2 bases and 6 bases respectively, with 12 bases between them. CDR3 DNA sequence: TGTGCCAGCAGCGTGTTACAGTGGTCCGAGCAGTACTTC. Encoded protein: CASSVLQWSEQYF. Supplemented by reference TRBV9 and TRBJ2-7, the full variable domain reads DSGVTQTPKHLITATGQRVTLRCSPRSGDLSVYWYQQSLDQGLQFLIQYYNGEERAKGNILERFSAQQFPDLHSELNLSSLELGDSALYFCASSVLQWSEQYFGPGTRLTVT.

This chain links TRBV6-4 with TRBJ2-1; 12 bases match TRBD2. The length of the CDR3 is 17 residues. Germline V gives CDR1 MRHNA, CDR2 SNTAGT. J lost 0 bases, V lost 3 bases, and 3 bases had no gene match. The CDR3 DNA reads TGTGCCAGCAGTGATCGGACTAGCGGGGCCTCCTACAATGAGCAGTTCTTC. Translating gives CASSDRTSGASYNEQFF.

The chain uses TRBV7-9 and TRBJ2-5; 8 bases map to TRBD2. This CDR3 comprises 15 residues. V shed 5 bases, J shed 6 bases, and the junction held 11 bases outside the gene matches. Germline CDR1 is SEHNR and CDR2 is FQNEAQ (reference sequence). In nucleotides, the CDR3 is TGTGCCAGCAGCGAAGCGGGAGCGCGAGTGAAGACCCAGTACTTC. Its translation is CASSEAGARVKTQYF.

The chain recombines TRBV7-8 with TRBJ2-7; D is possibly TRBD2 (5 bases). The CDR3 has 14 residues. CDR1 is SGHVS, CDR2 FQNEAQ, per germline. V was trimmed by 6 bases and J by 4 bases, leaving 16 bases between them. Written as DNA, the CDR3 is TGTGCCAGCAGGCCCAGAGGAGCGGAGTACGAGCAGTACTTC. Its protein is CASRPRGAEYEQYF.

This chain joins TRBV11-2 and TRBJ1-2; D unclear. CDR1 and CDR2 from the germline V gene are SGHAT and FQNNGV. The germline V and J ends were trimmed by 1 base and 5 bases, with 17 bases remaining between them. This CDR3 is 16 amino acids long. The CDR3 sequence is CASSLGGDGLRYGYTF. CDR3 nucleotide sequence: TGTGCCAGCAGCTTAGGTGGAGACGGACTTCGGTATGGCTACACCTTC.

The genes are TRBV7-2 and TRBJ2-3; D remains ambiguous. Germline CDR1 and CDR2: SGHTA and FQGNSA. This CDR3 is built from 13 residues. Trimming shortened V by 3 bases and J by 2 bases, and 6 bases separated the two germline ends. Written as DNA, the CDR3 is TGTGCCAGCAGCTTCTTTAACACAGATACGCAGTATTTT. Translating gives CASSFFNTDTQYF.

The rearrangement links TRBV27 to TRBJ2-1, with TRBD2 matching over 13 bases. V trimming: 2 bases; J trimming: 2 bases; junction bases outside the gene matches: 0. The germline gives CDR1 MNHEY, CDR2 SMNVEV (reference sequence). The CDR3 length is 16 residues. This CDR3 reads CASSLGTSGTYNEQFF. CDR3 DNA: TGTGCCAGCAGTTTAGGGACTAGCGGGACCTACAATGAGCAGTTCTTC.

The chain joins TRBV5-1 to TRBJ1-4, with D possibly matching TRBD1 (6 bases). Germline-derived CDR1 and CDR2 are SGHRS and YFSETQ. The CDR3 consists of 15 residues. Trimming took off 2 bases at V and 5 bases at J, with 13 bases between the two ends. The CDR3 here is CASSFTRGPNEKLFF. The CDR3 nucleotides are TGCGCCAGCAGCTTCACCAGGGGCCCCAATGAAAAACTGTTTTTT.

The chain couples TRBV9 to TRBJ2-3, with TRBD2 matching over 9 bases. This CDR3 is built from 16 residues. Germline values: CDR1 SGDLS, CDR2 YYNGEE. With 1 base clipped from V and 2 bases from J, the junction kept 5 bases outside the gene matches. The CDR3: CASSVRLADNTDTQYF. The CDR3 region has the DNA TGTGCCAGCAGCGTACGACTAGCGGATAACACAGATACGCAGTATTTT. Full variable domain (rest looked up from reference TRBV9 and TRBJ2-3): DSGVTQTPKHLITATGQRVTLRCSPRSGDLSVYWYQQSLDQGLQFLIQYYNGEERAKGNILERFSAQQFPDLHSELNLSSLELGDSALYFCASSVRLADNTDTQYFGPGTRLTVL.

The chain combines TRBV27 with TRBJ2-2; the D call may be TRBD1 or TRBD2 (6 bases each). V was shortened by 2 bases and J by 5 bases, with 18 bases between the two germline ends. The germline CDR1 and CDR2 sequences are MNHEY and SMNVEV (reference sequence). The CDR3 is made up of 17 amino acids. CDR3 protein: CASSLGGPGAGTGELFF. For the CDR3, the DNA is TGTGCCAGCAGTTTAGGGGGCCCAGGGGCGGGGACCGGGGAGCTGTTTTTT.

The chain joins TRBV28 to TRBJ2-1; D not resolved. From germline, CDR1 is MDHEN and CDR2 SYDVKM. This CDR3 is 13 amino acids long. Trimming took off 3 bases at V and 4 bases at J, with 7 bases between the two ends. CDR3 sequence: CASSFVDYNEQFF. The CDR3 bases are TGTGCCAGCAGTTTTGTAGATTACAATGAGCAGTTCTTC. The whole variable domain, filled in from reference TRBV28 and TRBJ2-1, reads DVKVTQSSRYLVKRTGEKVFLECVQDMDHENMFWYRQDPGLGLRLIYFSYDVKMKEKGDIPEGYSVSREKKERFSLILESASTNQTSMYLCASSFVDYNEQFFGPGTRLTVL.

This chain links TRBV27 with TRBJ1-5; D is undetermined. The CDR3 is made up of 13 amino acids. CDR1 and CDR2 (germline): MNHEY, SMNVEV (reference sequence). The germline V and J ends were trimmed by 8 bases and 3 bases, with 11 bases remaining between them. The CDR3 region is CASALSFNQPQHF. CDR3 sequence (DNA): TGTGCCAGCGCTCTCAGTTTCAATCAGCCCCAGCATTTT.

Of note for this clone: Within the sample, other DNA sequences also encode this same CDR3. The chain links TRBV11-2 to TRBJ2-7; 7 bases match TRBD1. Germline V gene data show CDR1 as SGHAT and CDR2 as FQNNGV. The V segment lost 3 bases and the J segment 3 bases; nucleotides outside the gene matches: 2. The CDR3 covers 13 residues. The CDR3 loop is CASSFGDSYEQYF. The CDR3 DNA sequence: TGTGCCAGCAGCTTCGGGGACAGCTACGAGCAGTACTTC. Supplemented by reference TRBV11-2 and TRBJ2-7, the full variable domain reads EAGVAQSPRYKIIEKRQSVAFWCNPISGHATLYWYQQILGQGPKLLIQFQNNGVVDDSQLPKDRFSAERLKGVDSTLKIQPAKLEDSAVYLCASSFGDSYEQYFGPGTRLTVT.

The gene calls are TRBV28 and TRBJ2-2; no definite D call. V lost 5 bases, J lost 1 base, and 5 bases lay in between. This CDR3 is built from 13 residues. The germline gives CDR1 MDHEN, CDR2 SYDVKM. The CDR3: CASSVENTGELFF. In nucleotides, the CDR3 is TGTGCCAGCAGTGTAGAGAACACCGGGGAGCTGTTTTTT.

This clone was detected once. The chain joins TRBV15 to TRBJ2-2; D not resolved. The CDR3 loop spans 12 amino acids. V dropped 0 bases and J dropped 7 bases, with 3 bases sitting between them. CDR1 is LNHNV, CDR2 YYDKDF, per germline (reference sequence). In DNA form, the CDR3 reads TGTGCCACCAGCAGAGATAGCGGGGAGCTGTTTTTT. Translation gives CATSRDSGELFF.

This chain links TRBV10-1 with TRBJ2-2; 11 bases are shared with TRBD2. V lost 5 bases and J lost 4; bases outside the gene matches: 18. The CDR3 runs to 20 residues. Looked up from germline, CDR1 is WNHNN and CDR2 is SYGVQD (reference sequence). The CDR3 protein is CASSPHPVLAGERTTGELFF. The CDR3 DNA is TGCGCCAGCAGTCCCCATCCCGTACTAGCGGGAGAACGAACCACCGGGGAGCTGTTTTTT.

The genes are TRBV4-1 and TRBJ2-3; the match to TRBD2 covers 7 bases. The ends lost 2 bases at V and 7 bases at J; junction bases unmatched: 18. The CDR3 covers 18 residues. Germline CDR1 is MGHRA and CDR2 is YSYEKL. As DNA, the CDR3 is TGCGCCAGCAGCCAACGGTTTGGGAGGGAGGGCCCCGTAAATACGCAGTATTTT. Amino acid sequence: CASSQRFGREGPVNTQYF.